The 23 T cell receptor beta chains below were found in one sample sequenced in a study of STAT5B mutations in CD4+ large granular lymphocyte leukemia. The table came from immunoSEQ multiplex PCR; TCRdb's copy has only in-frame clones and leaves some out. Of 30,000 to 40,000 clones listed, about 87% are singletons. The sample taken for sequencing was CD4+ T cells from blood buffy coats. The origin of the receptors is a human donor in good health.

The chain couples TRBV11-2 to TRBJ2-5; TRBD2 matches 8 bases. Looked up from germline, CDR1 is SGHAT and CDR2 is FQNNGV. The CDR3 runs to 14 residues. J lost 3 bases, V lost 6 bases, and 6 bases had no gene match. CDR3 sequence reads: CASSRAGVKETQYF. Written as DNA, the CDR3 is TGTGCCAGCAGTCGAGCGGGAGTTAAAGAGACCCAGTACTTC. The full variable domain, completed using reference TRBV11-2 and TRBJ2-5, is EAGVAQSPRYKIIEKRQSVAFWCNPISGHATLYWYQQILGQGPKLLIQFQNNGVVDDSQLPKDRFSAERLKGVDSTLKIQPAKLEDSAVYLCASSRAGVKETQYFGPGTRLLVL.

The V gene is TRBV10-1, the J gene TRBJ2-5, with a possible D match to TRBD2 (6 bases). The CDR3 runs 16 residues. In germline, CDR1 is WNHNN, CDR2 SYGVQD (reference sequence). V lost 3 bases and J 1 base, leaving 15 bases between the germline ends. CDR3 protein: CASSDGPGVGQETQYF. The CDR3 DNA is TGCGCCAGCAGTGATGGGCCGGGAGTTGGCCAAGAGACCCAGTACTTC.

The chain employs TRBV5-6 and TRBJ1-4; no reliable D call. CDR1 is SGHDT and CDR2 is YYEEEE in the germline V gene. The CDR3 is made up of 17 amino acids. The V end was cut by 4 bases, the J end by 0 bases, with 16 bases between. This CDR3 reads CASSAVGIVATNEKLFF. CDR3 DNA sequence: TGTGCCAGCAGCGCGGTCGGGATTGTGGCAACTAATGAAAAACTGTTTTTT.

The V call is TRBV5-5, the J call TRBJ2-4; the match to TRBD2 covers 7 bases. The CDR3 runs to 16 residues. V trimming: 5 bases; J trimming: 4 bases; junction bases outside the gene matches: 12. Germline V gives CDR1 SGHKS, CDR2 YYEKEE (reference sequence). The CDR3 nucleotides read TGTGCCAGCAGTCATTATCGGGGGGTACTAAAAAACATTCAGTACTTC. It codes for CASSHYRGVLKNIQYF.

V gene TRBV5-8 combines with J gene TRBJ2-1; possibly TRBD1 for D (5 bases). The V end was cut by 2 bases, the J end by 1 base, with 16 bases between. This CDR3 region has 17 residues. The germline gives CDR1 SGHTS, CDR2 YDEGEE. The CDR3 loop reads CASSFLPGGQSYNEQFF. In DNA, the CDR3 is TGTGCCAGCAGCTTTCTGCCCGGCGGACAATCCTACAATGAGCAGTTCTTC.

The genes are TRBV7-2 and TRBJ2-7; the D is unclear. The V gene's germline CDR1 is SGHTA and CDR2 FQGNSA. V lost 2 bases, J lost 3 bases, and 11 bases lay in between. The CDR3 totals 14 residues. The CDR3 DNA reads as TGTGCCAGCAGCTTATACCGTAGGGACTACGAGCAGTACTTC. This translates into CASSLYRRDYEQYF.

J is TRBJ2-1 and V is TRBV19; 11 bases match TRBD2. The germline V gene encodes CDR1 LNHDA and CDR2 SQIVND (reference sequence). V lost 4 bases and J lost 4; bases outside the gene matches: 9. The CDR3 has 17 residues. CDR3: CASSKSPGLAGYNEQFF. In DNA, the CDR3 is TGTGCCAGTAGTAAGTCCCCCGGACTAGCGGGTTACAATGAGCAGTTCTTC.

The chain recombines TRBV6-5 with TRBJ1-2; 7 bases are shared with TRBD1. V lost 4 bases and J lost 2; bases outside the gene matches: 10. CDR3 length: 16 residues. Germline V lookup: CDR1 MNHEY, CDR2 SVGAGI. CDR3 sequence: CASSCPPRTGNYGYTF. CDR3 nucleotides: TGTGCCAGCAGTTGCCCCCCCCGGACAGGCAACTATGGCTACACCTTC.

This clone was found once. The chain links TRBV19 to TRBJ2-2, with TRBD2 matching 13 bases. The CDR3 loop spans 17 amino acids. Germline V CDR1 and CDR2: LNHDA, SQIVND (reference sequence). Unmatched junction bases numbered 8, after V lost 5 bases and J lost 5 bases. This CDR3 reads CASSGWTSGRETGELFF. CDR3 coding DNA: TGTGCCAGTAGTGGCTGGACTAGCGGGAGAGAGACCGGGGAGCTGTTTTTT. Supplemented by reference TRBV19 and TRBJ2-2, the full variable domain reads DGGITQSPKYLFRKEGQNVTLSCEQNLNHDAMYWYRQDPGQGLRLIYYSQIVNDFQKGDIAEGYSVSREKKESFPLTVTSAQKNPTAFYLCASSGWTSGRETGELFFGEGSRLTVL.

CDR3 DNA: TGTGCCAGCAGTTTCTGGGGGGATGAGCAGTTCTTC. The encoded protein is CASSFWGDEQFF. The chain joins TRBV27 to TRBJ2-1; D may be TRBD2 (6 bases). The CDR3 runs 12 residues. Germline lookup yields CDR1 MNHEY and CDR2 SMNVEV (reference sequence). Trimming stripped 3 bases from V and 8 bases from J, with 8 bases between.

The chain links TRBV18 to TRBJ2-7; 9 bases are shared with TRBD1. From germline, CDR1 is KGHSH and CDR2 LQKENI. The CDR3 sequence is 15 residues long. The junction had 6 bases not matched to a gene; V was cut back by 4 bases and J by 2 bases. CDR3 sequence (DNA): TGTGCCAGCTCACTCCCCGGACAGGGGCCCTACGAGCAGTACTTC. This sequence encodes CASSLPGQGPYEQYF.

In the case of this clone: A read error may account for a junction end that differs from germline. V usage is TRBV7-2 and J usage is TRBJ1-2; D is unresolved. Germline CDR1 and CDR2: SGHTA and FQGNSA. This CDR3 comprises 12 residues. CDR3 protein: CASSLEFSTPHF. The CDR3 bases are TGTGCCAGCAGCTTAGAATTTTCGACCCCCCACTTC.

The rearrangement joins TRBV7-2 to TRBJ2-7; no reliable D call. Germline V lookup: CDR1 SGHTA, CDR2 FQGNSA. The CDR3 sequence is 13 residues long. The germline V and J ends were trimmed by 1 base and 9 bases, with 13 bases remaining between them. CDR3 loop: CASSLELPGRQYF. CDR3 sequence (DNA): TGTGCCAGCAGCTTAGAACTCCCGGGTAGGCAGTACTTC.

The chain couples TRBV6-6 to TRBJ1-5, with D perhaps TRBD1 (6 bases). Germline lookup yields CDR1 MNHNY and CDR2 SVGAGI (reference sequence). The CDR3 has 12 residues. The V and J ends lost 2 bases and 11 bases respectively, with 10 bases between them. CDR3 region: CASSYPTGTQHF. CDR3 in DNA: TGTGCCAGCAGTTACCCAACAGGGACCCAGCATTTT.

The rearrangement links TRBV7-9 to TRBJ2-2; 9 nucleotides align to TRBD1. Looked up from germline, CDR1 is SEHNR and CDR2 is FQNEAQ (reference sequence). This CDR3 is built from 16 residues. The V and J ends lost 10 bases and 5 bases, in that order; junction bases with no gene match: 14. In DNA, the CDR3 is TGTGCCATCCCGACCCAAGTGACAGGGGGGACCGGGGAGCTGTTTTTT. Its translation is CAIPTQVTGGTGELFF.

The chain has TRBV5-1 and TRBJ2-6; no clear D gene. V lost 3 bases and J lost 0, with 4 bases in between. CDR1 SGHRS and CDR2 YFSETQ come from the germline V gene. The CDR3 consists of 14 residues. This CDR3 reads CASSSDSGANVLTF. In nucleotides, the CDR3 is TGCGCCAGCAGCTCGGACTCTGGGGCCAACGTCCTGACTTTC.

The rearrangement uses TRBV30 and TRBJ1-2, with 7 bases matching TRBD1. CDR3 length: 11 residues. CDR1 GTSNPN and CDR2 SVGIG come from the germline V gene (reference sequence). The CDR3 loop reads CALQGIYGYTF. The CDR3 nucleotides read TGTGCTTTACAGGGGATCTATGGCTACACCTTC.

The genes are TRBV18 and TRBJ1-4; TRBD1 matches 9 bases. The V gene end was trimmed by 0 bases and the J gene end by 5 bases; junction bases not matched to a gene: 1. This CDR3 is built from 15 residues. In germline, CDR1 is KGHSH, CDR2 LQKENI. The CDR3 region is CASSPPGQGNEKLFF. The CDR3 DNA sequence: TGTGCCAGCTCACCACCGGGACAGGGAAATGAAAAACTGTTTTTT. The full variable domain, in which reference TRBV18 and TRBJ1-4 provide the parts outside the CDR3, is NAGVMQNPRHLVRRRGQEARLRCSPMKGHSHVYWYRQLPEEGLKFMVYLQKENIIDESGMPKERFSAEFPKEGPSILRIQQVVRGDSAAYFCASSPPGQGNEKLFFGSGTQLSVL.

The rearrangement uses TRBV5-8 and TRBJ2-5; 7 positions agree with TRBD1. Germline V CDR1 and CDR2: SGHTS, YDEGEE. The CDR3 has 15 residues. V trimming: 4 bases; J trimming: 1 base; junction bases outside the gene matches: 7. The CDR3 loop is CASSEQGVLQETQYF. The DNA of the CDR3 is TGTGCCAGCAGCGAGCAGGGGGTCCTCCAAGAGACCCAGTACTTC.

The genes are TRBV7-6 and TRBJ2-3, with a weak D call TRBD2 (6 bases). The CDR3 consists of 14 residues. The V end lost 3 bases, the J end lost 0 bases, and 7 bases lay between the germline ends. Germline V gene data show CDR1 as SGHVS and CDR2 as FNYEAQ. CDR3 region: CASSFGLSTDTQYF. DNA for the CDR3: TGTGCCAGCAGCTTCGGACTAAGCACAGATACGCAGTATTTT.

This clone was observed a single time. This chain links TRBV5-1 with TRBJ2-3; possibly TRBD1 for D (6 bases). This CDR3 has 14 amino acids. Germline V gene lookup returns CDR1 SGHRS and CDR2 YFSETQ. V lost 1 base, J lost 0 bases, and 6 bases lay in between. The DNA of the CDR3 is TGCGCCAGCAGCTTGCAGGGGAGCACAGATACGCAGTATTTT. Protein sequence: CASSLQGSTDTQYF.

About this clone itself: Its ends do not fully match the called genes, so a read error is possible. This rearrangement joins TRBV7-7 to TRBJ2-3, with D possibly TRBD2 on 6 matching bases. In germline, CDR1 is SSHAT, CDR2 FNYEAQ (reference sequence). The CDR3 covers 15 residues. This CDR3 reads CASSFGGGSADTQYF. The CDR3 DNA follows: TGTGCTAGCAGCTTTGGAGGAGGGAGCGCAGATACGCAGTATTTT.

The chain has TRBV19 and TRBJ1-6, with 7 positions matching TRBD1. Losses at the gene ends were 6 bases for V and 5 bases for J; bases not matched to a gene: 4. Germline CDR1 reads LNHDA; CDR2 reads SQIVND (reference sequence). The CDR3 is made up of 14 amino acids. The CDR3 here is CASRGTGDNSPLHF. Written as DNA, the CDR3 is TGTGCCAGTAGGGGTACAGGGGATAATTCACCCCTCCACTTT.